A single sample is the source of the 2 T cell receptor beta chains below, sequenced in a study of CD8+CD57+ T cells in acquired aplastic anemia (dated by TCRdb to the late 2010s). The listed sequencing device is Illumina HiSeq 2000. Genomic DNA served as template for TCR beta VDJ combination and CDR3 sequence profiling. TCRdb applied fastp at Q25 and MiXCR to the public reads, then kept only in-frame beta chains. Rows are unified per CDR3 protein, each entry keeping the most common DNA and genes. Here the sample has approximately 380,000 distinct CDR3 sequences; under 80% occur a single time. Together, the top ten hold 3% to 4.5% of the sample. Sequencing was carried out using sorted CD4+, CD8+, or CD8+CD57+ T cells (not recorded which) from PBMCs. Every receptor here comes from a human donor in good health, serving as a control.

In the case of this clonotype: No conserved phenylalanine or tryptophan is present at the end of the CDR3, so a read error is the likely explanation. Because the CDR3's place on the DNA is in doubt, the DNA is left out and the CDR3 is given as listed by TCRdb. The rearrangement links TRBV7-3 to TRBJ1-5. Germline assignment: CDR1 SGHTA and CDR2 FQGTGA. The CDR3 region is 13 residues in length, termini included. Here the CDR3 reads CASSLVRERHGHT.

This chain joins TRBV20-1 and TRBJ2-7; D possibly corresponds to TRBD2 (5 bases). CDR1 is DFQATT and CDR2 is SNEGSKA in the germline V gene (reference sequence). This CDR3 is built from 15 residues. Trimming shortened V by 7 bases and J by 0 bases, and 19 bases separated the two germline ends. The CDR3 DNA reads TGCAGTGTCCCCGTGGAGGCGGAGCGCTCCTACGAGCAGTACTTC. Its translation: CSVPVEAERSYEQYF.